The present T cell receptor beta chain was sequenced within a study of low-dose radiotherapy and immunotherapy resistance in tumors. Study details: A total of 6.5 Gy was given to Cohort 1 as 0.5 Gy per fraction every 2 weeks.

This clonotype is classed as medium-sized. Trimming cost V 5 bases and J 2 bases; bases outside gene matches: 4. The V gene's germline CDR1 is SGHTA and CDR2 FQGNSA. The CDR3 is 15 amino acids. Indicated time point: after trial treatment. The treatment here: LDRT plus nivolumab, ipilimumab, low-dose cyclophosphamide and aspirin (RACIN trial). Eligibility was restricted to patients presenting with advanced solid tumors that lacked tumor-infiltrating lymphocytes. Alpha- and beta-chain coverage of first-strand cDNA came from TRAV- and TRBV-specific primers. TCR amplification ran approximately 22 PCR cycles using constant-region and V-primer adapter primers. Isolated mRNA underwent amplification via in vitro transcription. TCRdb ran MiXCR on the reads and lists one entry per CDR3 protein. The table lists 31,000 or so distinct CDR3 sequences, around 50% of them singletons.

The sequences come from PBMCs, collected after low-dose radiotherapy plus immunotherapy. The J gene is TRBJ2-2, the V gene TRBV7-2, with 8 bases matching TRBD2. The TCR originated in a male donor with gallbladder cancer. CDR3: CASSLGGVNTGELFF. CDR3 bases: TGTGCCAGCAGCCTCGGGGGGGTTAACACCGGGGAGCTGTTTTTT.